This T cell receptor (beta chain) is from a study of technical replicates of blood from a few donors. V was shortened by 0 bases and J by 6 bases, with 11 bases between the two germline ends. Germline V gene lookup returns CDR1 KGHSH and CDR2 LQKENI. The CDR3 sequence is 15 residues long. Profiled with immunoSEQ multiplex PCR; TCRdb holds only in-frame clones, not every one. Among under 100,000 clones listed, approximately 94% were seen once. The chain uses TRBV18 and TRBJ2-2, with a weak D call TRBD2 (6 bases). The origin of this receptor is a human donor in good health. Sequenced: T cells isolated from PBMCs. CDR3 residues: CASSPPGGNAGELFF. CDR3 bases: TGTGCCAGCTCACCACCGGGGGGAAACGCCGGGGAGCTGTTTTTT.